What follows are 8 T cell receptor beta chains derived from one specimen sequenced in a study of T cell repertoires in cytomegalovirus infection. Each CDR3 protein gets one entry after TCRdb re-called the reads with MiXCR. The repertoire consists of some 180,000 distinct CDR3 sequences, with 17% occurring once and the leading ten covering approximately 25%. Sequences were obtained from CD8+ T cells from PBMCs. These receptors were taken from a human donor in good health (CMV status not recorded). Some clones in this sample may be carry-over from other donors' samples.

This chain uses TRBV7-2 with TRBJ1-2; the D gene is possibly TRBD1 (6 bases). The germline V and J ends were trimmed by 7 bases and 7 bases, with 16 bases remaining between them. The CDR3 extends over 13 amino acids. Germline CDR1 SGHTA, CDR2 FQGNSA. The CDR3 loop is CASNRWQGLGYTF. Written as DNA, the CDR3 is TGTGCCAGCAACCGCTGGCAGGGGCTTGGCTACACCTTC. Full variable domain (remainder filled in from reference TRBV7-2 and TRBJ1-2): GAGVSQSPSNKVTEKGKDVELRCDPISGHTALYWYRQSLGQGLEFLIYFQGNSAPDKSGLPSDRFSAERTGGSVSTLTIQRTQQEDSAVYLCASNRWQGLGYTFGSGTRLTVV.

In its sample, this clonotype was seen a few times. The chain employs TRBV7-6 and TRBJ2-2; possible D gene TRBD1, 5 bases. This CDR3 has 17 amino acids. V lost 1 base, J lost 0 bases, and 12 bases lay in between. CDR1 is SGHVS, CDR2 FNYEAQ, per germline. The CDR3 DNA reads TGTGCCAGCAGCTTAGTTCCAGGGCGATCGAACACCGGGGAGCTGTTTTTT. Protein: CASSLVPGRSNTGELFF.

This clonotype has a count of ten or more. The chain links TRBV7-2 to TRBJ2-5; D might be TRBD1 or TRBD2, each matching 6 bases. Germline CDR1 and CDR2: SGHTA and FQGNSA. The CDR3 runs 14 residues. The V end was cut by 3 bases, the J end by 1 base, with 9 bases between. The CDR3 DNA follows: TGTGCCAGCAGCTTTGGGGGGCCCCAAGAGACCCAGTACTTC. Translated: CASSFGGPQETQYF.

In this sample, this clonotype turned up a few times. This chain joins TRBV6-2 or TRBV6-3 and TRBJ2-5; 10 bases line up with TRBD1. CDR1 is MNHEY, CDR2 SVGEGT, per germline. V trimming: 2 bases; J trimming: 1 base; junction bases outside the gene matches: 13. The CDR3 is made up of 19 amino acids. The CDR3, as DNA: TGTGCCAGCAGTTACGCTCGGGACAGGGGTTTTCCCGTCCAAGAGACCCAGTACTTC. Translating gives CASSYARDRGFPVQETQYF.

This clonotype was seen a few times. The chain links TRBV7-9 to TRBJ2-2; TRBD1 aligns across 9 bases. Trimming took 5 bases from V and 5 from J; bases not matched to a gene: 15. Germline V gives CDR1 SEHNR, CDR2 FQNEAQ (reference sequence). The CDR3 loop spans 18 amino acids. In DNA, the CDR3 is TGTGCCAGCAGCCCCGAAATGGGACAGGGATTTGTTACCGGGGAGCTGTTTTTT. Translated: CASSPEMGQGFVTGELFF.

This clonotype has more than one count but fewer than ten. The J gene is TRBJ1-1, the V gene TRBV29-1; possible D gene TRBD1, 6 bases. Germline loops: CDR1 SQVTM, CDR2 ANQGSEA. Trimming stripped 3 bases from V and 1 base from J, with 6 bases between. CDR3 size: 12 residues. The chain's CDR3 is CSVDRGNTEAFF. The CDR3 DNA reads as TGCAGCGTTGACAGGGGGAACACTGAAGCTTTCTTT.

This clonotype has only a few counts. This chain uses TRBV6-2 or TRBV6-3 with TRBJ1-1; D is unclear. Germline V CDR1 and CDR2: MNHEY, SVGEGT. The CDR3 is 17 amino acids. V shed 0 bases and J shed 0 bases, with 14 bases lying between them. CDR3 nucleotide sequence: TGTGCCAGCAGTTACTCGTGGGAACCCTTTTTGAACACTGAAGCTTTCTTT. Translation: CASSYSWEPFLNTEAFF.

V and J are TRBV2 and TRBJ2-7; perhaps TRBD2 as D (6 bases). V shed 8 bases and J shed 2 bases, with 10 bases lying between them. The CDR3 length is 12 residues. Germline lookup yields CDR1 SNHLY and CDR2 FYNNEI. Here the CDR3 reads CASLRDPYEQYF. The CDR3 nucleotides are TGTGCCAGCCTGCGGGACCCCTACGAGCAGTACTTC.